These T cell receptor beta chains were read from a single sample in a study of siplizumab effects on memory and regulatory T cells. Clones were read by immunoSEQ multiplex PCR, and TCRdb kept only the in-frame ones, dropping some. The sample holds 57,000 or so clones, approximately 95% seen once. The sequencing sample was made of CD8+ T cells sorted from blood. Receptor source: a human donor in good health. CDR3s include the opening cysteine and the closing phenylalanine or tryptophan. The D gene is left open where the match is weak. Clone size is shown for a subset of rows, as once, few, many or a class of expanded clone.

>-|TRBJ2-7|-|TRBV2
TGTGCCAGCAGCAAAGACTACGAGCAGTACTTC
CASSKDYEQYF
>-|TRBJ1-5|-|TRBV5-1
TGCGCCAGCAGCTTGGGTCCGTTTCAGCCCCAGCATTTT
CASSLGPFQPQHF
>-|TRBJ2-3|TRBD2|TRBV7-9
TGTGCCAGCAGCTCCTTGACGGGGCTAGCGGTGGGCACAGATACGCAGTATTTT
CASSSLTGLAVGTDTQYF
>-|TRBJ1-1|-|TRBV7-6
TGTGCCAGCAGCAAAGACGTAAACACTGAAGCTTTCTTT
CASSKDVNTEAFF
>once|TRBJ2-1|-|TRBV25-1
TGTGCCAGCAGTGAGGACTTCCACTCCTACAATGAGCAGTTCTTC
CASSEDFHSYNEQFF
>once|TRBJ2-1|-|TRBV5-1
TGCGCCAGCAGCTTTGGCTCCCTTTACAATGAGCAGTTCTTC
CASSFGSLYNEQFF
>-|TRBJ1-2|-|TRBV9
TGTGCCAGCAGCGCGCCGGGTTTGGGGTCGGCGGACTATGGCTACACCTTC
CASSAPGLGSADYGYTF
>once|TRBJ1-2|TRBD1|TRBV27
TGTGCCAGCAGCCTGACGGGACAGGGGGCAAGAGGCTACACCTTC
CASSLTGQGARGYTF
>-|TRBJ2-5|TRBD2|TRBV12-5
TGTGCTAGTGGTTTGGGACTAGCGGAGGGAGAGACCCAGTACTTC
CASGLGLAEGETQYF
>-|TRBJ1-2|-|TRBV4-3
TGCGCCAGCAGCCAAGATCTGGTGGACTATGGCTACACCTTC
CASSQDLVDYGYTF
>-|TRBJ2-5|-|TRBV10-1
TGCGCCAGCAGTGATGGGGGGACCCAGTACTTC
CASSDGGTQYF
>-|TRBJ2-1|TRBD2|TRBV19
TGTGCCAGTAGTCTAGCGGGAGGGTACAATGAGCAGTTCTTC
CASSLAGGYNEQFF
>-|TRBJ2-2|-|TRBV4-1
TGCGCCAGCAGCCTAATCAGGGAGAACACCGGGGAGCTGTTTTTT
CASSLIRENTGELFF
>-|TRBJ1-1|-|TRBV6-1
TGTGCCAGCAGTGAAATCTCAGGGGTGGGCACTGAAGCTTTCTTT
CASSEISGVGTEAFF
>-|TRBJ2-1|-|TRBV19
TGTGCCAGTAGTATAGTTGGCGGCAGCTCCTACAATGAGCAGTTCTTC
CASSIVGGSSYNEQFF
>-|TRBJ2-7|-|TRBV7-3
TGTGCCAGCAGCTTGGGGGTTGGGGTTCCCGCCTACGAGCAGTACTTC
CASSLGVGVPAYEQYF
>-|TRBJ2-3|-|TRBV15
TGTGCCACCGGAGGTGCGGGACTTGTAGATACGCAGTATTTT
CATGGAGLVDTQYF
>-|TRBJ2-5|-|TRBV5-1
TGCGCCAGCAGCCCAGGGGGGGAGACCCAGTACTTC
CASSPGGETQYF
>-|TRBJ2-1|-|TRBV6-5
TGTGCCAGCAGTTCGGCGGGAGAGCAGTTCTTC
CASSSAGEQFF
>-|TRBJ2-7|TRBD2|TRBV9
TGTGCCAGCAGCGCGGGGACTAGCGGGACCTACGAGCAGTACTTC
CASSAGTSGTYEQYF
>-|TRBJ1-1|TRBD1|TRBV5-1
TGCGCCAGCAGCTTAAACGGACAGGGTCGCACTGAAGCTTTCTTT
CASSLNGQGRTEAFF
>-|TRBJ1-1|-|TRBV4-1
TGCGCCAGCAGCCACCCCGGGGGGGCTGAAGCTTTCTTT
CASSHPGGAEAFF
>-|TRBJ2-5|-|TRBV30
TGTGCCTGGAAGGGGGAGACCCAGTACTTC
CAWKGETQYF
>-|TRBJ1-2|-|TRBV9
TGTGCCAGCAGCGGCGTAGGGCAGCCCTATGGCTACACCTTC
CASSGVGQPYGYTF
>few|TRBJ2-5|-|TRBV19
TGTGCCAGTAGTATGGGACCTTCGGGCCCAGAGACCCAGTACTTC
CASSMGPSGPETQYF
>-|TRBJ2-1|-|TRBV7-2
TGTGCCAGCAGCCATATATTGGTTTCCGAAAGTGATGAGCAGTTCTTC
CASSHILVSESDEQFF
>-|TRBJ2-1|-|TRBV5-1
TGCGCCAGCAGCTTGGAAGGGGTCGGCCCAGATGAGCAGTTCTTC
CASSLEGVGPDEQFF
>-|TRBJ1-5|-|TRBV4-1
TGCGCCAGCAGCCAAGAGGTGGGTCTTAGCAATCAGCCCCAGCATTTT
CASSQEVGLSNQPQHF
>-|TRBJ2-3|-|TRBV7-3
TGTGCCAGCAGCCATGCCGGTGGCACAGATACGCAGTATTTT
CASSHAGGTDTQYF
>-|TRBJ2-7|-|TRBV4-1
TGCGCCAGCAGCGAAGACATCCCCTACGAGCAGTACTTC
CASSEDIPYEQYF
>-|TRBJ2-1|-|TRBV15
TGTGCCACCGGTAAAAGGGGGAGAGAGGATGAGCAGTTCTTC
CATGKRGREDEQFF